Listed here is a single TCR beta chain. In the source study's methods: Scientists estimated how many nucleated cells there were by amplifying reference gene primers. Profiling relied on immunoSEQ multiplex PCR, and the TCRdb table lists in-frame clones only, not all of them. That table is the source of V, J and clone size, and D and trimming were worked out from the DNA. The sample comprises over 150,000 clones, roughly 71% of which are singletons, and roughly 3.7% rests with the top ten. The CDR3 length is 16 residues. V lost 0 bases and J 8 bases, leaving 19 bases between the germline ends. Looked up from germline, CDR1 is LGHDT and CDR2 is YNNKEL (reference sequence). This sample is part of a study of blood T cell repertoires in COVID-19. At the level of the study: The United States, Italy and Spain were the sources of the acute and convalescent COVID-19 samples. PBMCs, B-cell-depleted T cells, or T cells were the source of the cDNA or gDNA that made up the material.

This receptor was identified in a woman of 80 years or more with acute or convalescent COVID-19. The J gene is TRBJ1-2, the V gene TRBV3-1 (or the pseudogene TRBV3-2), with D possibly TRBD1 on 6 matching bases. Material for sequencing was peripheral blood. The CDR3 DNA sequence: TGTGCCAGCAGCCAAGACGTCGGACAGCACTCGGGAGGCTACACCTTC. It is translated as CASSQDVGQHSGGYTF.